A selection of T cell receptor beta chains follows, all from one sample in a study of blood T cell repertoires in COVID-19. The data were produced by immunoSEQ multiplex PCR, yet TCRdb's version contains in-frame clones alone and is incomplete. The sample includes 30,000 or so clones, around 87% seen only once; the top ten take less than 2%. The sequencing input was peripheral blood. The source is a man in his sixties with active COVID-19. Both conserved end residues are part of each CDR3.

j_gene: TRBJ2-7; v_gene: TRBV4-1; CDR3aa: CASSQESLGGGYEQYF
j_gene: TRBJ1-3; v_gene: TRBV11-3; CDR3aa: CASSLPGWIDTIYF
j_gene: TRBJ2-7; v_gene: TRBV21-1; CDR3aa: CSKRRDRVLSDEQYF
j_gene: TRBJ1-5; v_gene: TRBV7-8; CDR3aa: CASTSGSNQPQHF
j_gene: TRBJ2-1; v_gene: TRBV11-3; CDR3aa: CASSPHTGGQNEQFF
j_gene: TRBJ1-6; v_gene: TRBV6-2/TRBV6-3; CDR3aa: CASSQAGGTSPLHF
j_gene: TRBJ2-1; v_gene: TRBV7-2; CDR3aa: CASSPGPGGYNEQFF
j_gene: TRBJ2-1; v_gene: TRBV6-2/TRBV6-3; CDR3aa: CASSPLGQSSYNEQFF
j_gene: TRBJ1-3; v_gene: TRBV15; CDR3aa: CATSRDKGAGNTIYF
j_gene: TRBJ2-6; v_gene: TRBV5-1; CDR3aa: CASSLRGQGESGANVLTF
j_gene: TRBJ1-1; v_gene: TRBV7-9; CDR3aa: CASTPLGQNTEAFF
j_gene: TRBJ2-7; v_gene: TRBV9; CDR3aa: CASSPHRTSGSYEQYF
j_gene: TRBJ2-7; v_gene: TRBV5-1; CDR3aa: CASSNDKRAYEQYF
j_gene: TRBJ2-1; v_gene: TRBV4-2; CDR3aa: CASSQDRLAWAQFF
j_gene: TRBJ2-1; v_gene: TRBV10-3; CDR3aa: CAISSPSAGADEQFF
j_gene: TRBJ1-5; v_gene: TRBV18; CDR3aa: CASSPGGGGQPQHF
j_gene: TRBJ2-1; v_gene: TRBV9; CDR3aa: CASSKDRGQKFF
j_gene: TRBJ1-3; v_gene: TRBV7-9; CDR3aa: CASSLGGGRRNTIYF
j_gene: TRBJ2-3; v_gene: TRBV4-1; CDR3aa: CASSQTLAGSTDTQYF
j_gene: TRBJ1-1; v_gene: TRBV10-3; CDR3aa: CAIRGESTGAEAFF
j_gene: TRBJ2-1; v_gene: TRBV4-1; CDR3aa: CAVVRVGYNEQFF
j_gene: TRBJ1-2; v_gene: TRBV6-6; CDR3aa: CASSYRGQGDGYTF
j_gene: TRBJ2-7; v_gene: TRBV27; CDR3aa: CASSLYPPGTGGGGEQYF
j_gene: TRBJ2-1; v_gene: TRBV12-3/TRBV12-4; CDR3aa: CASSLGQNNEQFF
j_gene: TRBJ2-2; v_gene: TRBV7-2; CDR3aa: CASSLAPTGGKTGELFF
j_gene: TRBJ1-6; v_gene: TRBV7-2; CDR3aa: CASSRTRDSPLHF
j_gene: TRBJ2-1; v_gene: TRBV28; CDR3aa: CASSSTGSNEQFF
j_gene: TRBJ1-1; v_gene: TRBV28; CDR3aa: CASSPGDRWTEAFF
j_gene: TRBJ1-1; v_gene: TRBV12-3/TRBV12-4; CDR3aa: CASSRRQSRAFF
j_gene: TRBJ1-3; v_gene: TRBV27; CDR3aa: CASSRDRGDTIYF
j_gene: TRBJ2-6; v_gene: TRBV2; CDR3aa: CASSPSGTRGGANVLTF
j_gene: TRBJ2-7; v_gene: TRBV4-1; CDR3aa: CASSQPTGDYEQYF
j_gene: TRBJ2-1; v_gene: TRBV27; CDR3aa: CASRVTGTQNNEQFF
j_gene: TRBJ2-3; v_gene: TRBV5-1; CDR3aa: CASSFNGGYTDTQYF
j_gene: TRBJ2-5; v_gene: TRBV6-4; CDR3aa: CASPETQYF
j_gene: TRBJ2-1; v_gene: TRBV27; CDR3aa: CASSTPRTSGNYNEQFF
j_gene: TRBJ1-6; v_gene: TRBV5-4; CDR3aa: CASTLQGADSPLHF
j_gene: TRBJ1-2; v_gene: TRBV29-1; CDR3aa: CSVENLGGPYGYTF
j_gene: TRBJ2-1; v_gene: TRBV7-3; CDR3aa: CASSPGLVGKDEQFF
j_gene: TRBJ1-1; v_gene: TRBV24-1; CDR3aa: CATKGQTNTEAFF
j_gene: TRBJ2-5; v_gene: TRBV7-2; CDR3aa: CASSLGQGRQETQYF
j_gene: TRBJ1-5; v_gene: TRBV30; CDR3aa: CACPGEGHDNQPQHF
j_gene: TRBJ1-2; v_gene: TRBV5-1; CDR3aa: CASSLQQGAYGYTF
j_gene: TRBJ2-3; v_gene: TRBV6-5; CDR3aa: CASSMTGGSGTQYF
j_gene: TRBJ1-2; v_gene: TRBV9; CDR3aa: CASSVARGVDGYTF
j_gene: TRBJ2-7; v_gene: TRBV3-1/TRBV3-2; CDR3aa: CASSPTHRTVFEQYF
j_gene: TRBJ1-1; v_gene: TRBV12-3/TRBV12-4; CDR3aa: CASSRQENTEAFF
j_gene: TRBJ1-4; v_gene: TRBV3-1/TRBV3-2; CDR3aa: CASSQARAATNEKLFF
j_gene: TRBJ1-2; v_gene: TRBV14; CDR3aa: CASSQVQGYGYTF
j_gene: TRBJ2-7; v_gene: TRBV29-1; CDR3aa: CSVVSGYEQYF
j_gene: TRBJ2-5; v_gene: TRBV6-6; CDR3aa: CASSPPWTSGGSWETQYF
j_gene: TRBJ2-2; v_gene: TRBV5-1; CDR3aa: CASSLEGAPGELFF
j_gene: TRBJ2-3; v_gene: TRBV11-2; CDR3aa: CASSFSGGYTDTQYF
j_gene: TRBJ1-2; v_gene: TRBV10-3; CDR3aa: CAIMGQGASGYTF